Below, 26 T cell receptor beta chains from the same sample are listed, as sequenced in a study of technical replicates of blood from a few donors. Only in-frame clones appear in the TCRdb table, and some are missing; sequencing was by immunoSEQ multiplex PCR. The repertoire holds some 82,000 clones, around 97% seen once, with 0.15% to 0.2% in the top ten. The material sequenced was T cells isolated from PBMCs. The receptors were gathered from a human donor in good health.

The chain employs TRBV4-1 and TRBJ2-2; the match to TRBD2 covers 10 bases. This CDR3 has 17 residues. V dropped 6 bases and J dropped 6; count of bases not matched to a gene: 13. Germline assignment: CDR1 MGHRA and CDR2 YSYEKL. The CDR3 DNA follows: TGCGCCAGCAGGCAACTTACTAGCGGGGAATCCCCCGGGGAGCTGTTTTTT. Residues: CASRQLTSGESPGELFF.

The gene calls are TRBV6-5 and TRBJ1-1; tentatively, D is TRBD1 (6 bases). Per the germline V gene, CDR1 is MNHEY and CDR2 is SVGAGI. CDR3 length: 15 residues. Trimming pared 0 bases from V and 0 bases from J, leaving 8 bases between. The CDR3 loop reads CASSYSRGMNTEAFF. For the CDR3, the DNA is TGTGCCAGCAGTTACTCGAGGGGGATGAACACTGAAGCTTTCTTT.

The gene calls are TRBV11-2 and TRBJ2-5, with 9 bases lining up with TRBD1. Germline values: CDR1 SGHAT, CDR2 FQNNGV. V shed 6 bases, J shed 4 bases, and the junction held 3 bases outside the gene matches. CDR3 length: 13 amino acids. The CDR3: CASSRDRVETQYF. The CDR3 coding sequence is TGTGCCAGCAGTCGGGACAGGGTAGAGACCCAGTACTTC.

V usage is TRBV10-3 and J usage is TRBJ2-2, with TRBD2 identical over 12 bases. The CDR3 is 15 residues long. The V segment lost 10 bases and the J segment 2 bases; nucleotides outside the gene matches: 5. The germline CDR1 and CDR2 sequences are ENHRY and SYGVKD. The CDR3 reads CATLAGGLNTGELFF. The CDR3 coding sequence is TGTGCCACCCTAGCGGGGGGGCTTAACACCGGGGAGCTGTTTTTT.

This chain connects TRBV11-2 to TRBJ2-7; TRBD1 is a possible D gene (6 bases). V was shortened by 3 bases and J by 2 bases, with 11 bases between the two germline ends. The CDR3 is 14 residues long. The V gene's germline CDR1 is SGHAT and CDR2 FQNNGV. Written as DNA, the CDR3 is TGTGCCAGCAGCTTCGGGACATTCGCCTACGAGCAGTACTTC. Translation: CASSFGTFAYEQYF.

Here the CDR3 DNA reads TGTGCCAGCAGCAAAGTCTTTATCCGTGGAACGGGACAGAAGCTCAATAATTCACCCCTCCACTTT. Its translation is CASSKVFIRGTGQKLNNSPLHF. The V and J genes are TRBV21-1 and TRBJ1-6; TRBD1 is taken as the D call from the table, unchecked against the DNA. TRBV21-1 is listed as a pseudogene. The CDR3 covers 22 residues.

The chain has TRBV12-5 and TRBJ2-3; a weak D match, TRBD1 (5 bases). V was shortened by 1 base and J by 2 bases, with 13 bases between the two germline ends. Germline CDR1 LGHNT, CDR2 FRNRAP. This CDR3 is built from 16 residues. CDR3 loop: CASGLGQMTLTDTQYF. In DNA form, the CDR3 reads TGTGCTAGTGGTTTGGGACAGATGACCCTCACAGATACGCAGTATTTT.

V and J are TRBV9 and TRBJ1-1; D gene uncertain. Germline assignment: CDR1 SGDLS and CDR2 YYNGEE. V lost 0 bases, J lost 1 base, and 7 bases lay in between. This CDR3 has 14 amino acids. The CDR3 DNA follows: TGTGCCAGCAGCGTAGGAAACACGAACACTGAAGCTTTCTTT. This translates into CASSVGNTNTEAFF.

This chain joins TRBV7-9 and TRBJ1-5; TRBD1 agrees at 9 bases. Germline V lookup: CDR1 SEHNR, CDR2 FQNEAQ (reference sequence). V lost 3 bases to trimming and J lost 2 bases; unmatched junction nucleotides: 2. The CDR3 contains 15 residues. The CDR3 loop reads CASSLTGGGNQPQHF. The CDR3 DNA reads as TGTGCCAGCAGCTTGACAGGGGGTGGCAATCAGCCCCAGCATTTT.

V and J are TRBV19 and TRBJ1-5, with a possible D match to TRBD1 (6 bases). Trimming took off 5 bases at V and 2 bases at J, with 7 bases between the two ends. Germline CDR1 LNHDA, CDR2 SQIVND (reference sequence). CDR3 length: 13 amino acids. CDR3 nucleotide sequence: TGTGCCAGTAGTCACAGGGGCAATCAGCCCCAGCATTTT. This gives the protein CASSHRGNQPQHF.

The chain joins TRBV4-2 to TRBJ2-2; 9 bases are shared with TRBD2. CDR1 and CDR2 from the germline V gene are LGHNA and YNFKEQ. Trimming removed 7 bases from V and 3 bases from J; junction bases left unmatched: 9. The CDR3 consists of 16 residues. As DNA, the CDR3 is TGTGCCAGCACTACACCGGGACTAGCACACACCGGGGAGCTGTTTTTT. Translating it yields CASTTPGLAHTGELFF.

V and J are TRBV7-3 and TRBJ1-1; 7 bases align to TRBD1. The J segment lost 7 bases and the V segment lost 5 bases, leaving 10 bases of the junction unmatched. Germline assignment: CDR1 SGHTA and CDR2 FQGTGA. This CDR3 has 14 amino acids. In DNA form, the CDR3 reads TGTGCCAGCAGCCTCCGGACAGGCGCACTTGAAGCTTTCTTT. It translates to CASSLRTGALEAFF.

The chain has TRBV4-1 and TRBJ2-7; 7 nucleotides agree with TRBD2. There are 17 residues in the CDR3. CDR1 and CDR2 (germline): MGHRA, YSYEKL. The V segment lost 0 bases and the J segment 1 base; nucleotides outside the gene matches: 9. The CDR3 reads CASSQDLAGLPSYEQYF. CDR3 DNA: TGCGCCAGCAGCCAAGATCTCGCGGGACTACCATCCTACGAGCAGTACTTC.

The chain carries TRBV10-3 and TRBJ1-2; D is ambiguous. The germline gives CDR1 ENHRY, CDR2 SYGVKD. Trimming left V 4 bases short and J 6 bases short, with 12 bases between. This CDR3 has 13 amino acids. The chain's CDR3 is CAISGLGRDGYTF. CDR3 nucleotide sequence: TGTGCCATCAGTGGTCTAGGGAGGGATGGCTACACCTTC.

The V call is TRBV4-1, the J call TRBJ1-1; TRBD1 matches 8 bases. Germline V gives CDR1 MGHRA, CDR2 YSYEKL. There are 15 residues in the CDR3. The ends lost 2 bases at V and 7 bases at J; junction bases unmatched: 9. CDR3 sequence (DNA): TGCGCCAGCAGCCAAATACTCCGGGACAGGCATGAAGCTTTCTTT. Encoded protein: CASSQILRDRHEAFF.

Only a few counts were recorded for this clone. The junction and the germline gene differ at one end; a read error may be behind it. In nucleotides, the CDR3 is TGTGCCAGCAGCGTAGGGACTAGCCCGCCGAATTTT. Protein product: CASSVGTSPPNF. The V and J genes are TRBV9 and TRBJ2-3; 8 nucleotides agree with TRBD2. This CDR3 contains 12 residues. From germline, CDR1 is SGDLS and CDR2 YYNGEE. Variable domain in full (rest from reference TRBV9 and TRBJ2-3): DSGVTQTPKHLITATGQRVTLRCSPRSGDLSVYWYQQSLDQGLQFLIQYYNGEERAKGNILERFSAQQFPDLHSELNLSSLELGDSALYFCASSVGTSPPNFGPGTRLTVL.

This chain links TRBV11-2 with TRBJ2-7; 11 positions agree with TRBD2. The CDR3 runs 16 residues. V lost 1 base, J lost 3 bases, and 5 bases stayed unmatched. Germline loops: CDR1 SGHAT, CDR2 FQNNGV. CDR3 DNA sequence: TGTGCCAGCAGCTTAGTTGCCCTAGCGGGGGGCTACGAGCAGTACTTC. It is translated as CASSLVALAGGYEQYF. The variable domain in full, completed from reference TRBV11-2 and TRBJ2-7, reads EAGVAQSPRYKIIEKRQSVAFWCNPISGHATLYWYQQILGQGPKLLIQFQNNGVVDDSQLPKDRFSAERLKGVDSTLKIQPAKLEDSAVYLCASSLVALAGGYEQYFGPGTRLTVT.

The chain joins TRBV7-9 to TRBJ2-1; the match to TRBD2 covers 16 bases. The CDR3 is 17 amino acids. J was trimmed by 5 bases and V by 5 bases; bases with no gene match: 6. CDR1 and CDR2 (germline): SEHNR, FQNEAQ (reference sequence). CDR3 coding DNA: TGTGCCAGCAGCCCCGGGACTAGCGGGAGGGCCGACAATGAGCAGTTCTTC. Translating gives CASSPGTSGRADNEQFF.

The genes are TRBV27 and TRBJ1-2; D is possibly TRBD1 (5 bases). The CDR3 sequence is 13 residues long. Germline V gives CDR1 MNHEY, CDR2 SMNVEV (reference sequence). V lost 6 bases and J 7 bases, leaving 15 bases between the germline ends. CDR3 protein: CASRGGEAGGYTF. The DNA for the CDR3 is TGTGCCAGCAGGGGGGGGGAGGCGGGTGGCTACACCTTC.

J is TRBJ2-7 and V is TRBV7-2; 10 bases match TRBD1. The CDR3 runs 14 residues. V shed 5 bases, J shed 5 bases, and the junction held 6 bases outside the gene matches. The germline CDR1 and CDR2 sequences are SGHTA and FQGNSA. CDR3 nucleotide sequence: TGTGCCAGCAGCCGACAGGGGGCGCTTAACGAGCAGTACTTC. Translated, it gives CASSRQGALNEQYF.

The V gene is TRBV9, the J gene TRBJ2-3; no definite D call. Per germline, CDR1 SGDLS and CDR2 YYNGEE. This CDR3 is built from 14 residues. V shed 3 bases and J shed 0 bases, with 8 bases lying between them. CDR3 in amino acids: CASSASGSTDTQYF. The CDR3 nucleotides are TGTGCCAGCAGCGCGTCCGGGAGCACAGATACGCAGTATTTT.

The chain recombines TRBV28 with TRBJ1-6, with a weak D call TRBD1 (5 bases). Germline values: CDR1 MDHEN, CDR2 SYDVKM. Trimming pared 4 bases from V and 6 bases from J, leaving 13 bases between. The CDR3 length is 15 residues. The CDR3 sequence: CASSSPAGSNSPLHF. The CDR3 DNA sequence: TGTGCCAGCAGTTCCCCAGCAGGGTCTAATTCACCCCTCCACTTT.

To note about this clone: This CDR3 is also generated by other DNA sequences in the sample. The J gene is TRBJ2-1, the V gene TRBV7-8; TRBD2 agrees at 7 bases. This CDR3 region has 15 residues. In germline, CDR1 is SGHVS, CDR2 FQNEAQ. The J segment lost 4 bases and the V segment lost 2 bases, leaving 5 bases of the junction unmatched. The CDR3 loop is CASSLPSGRYNEQFF. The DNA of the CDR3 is TGTGCCAGCAGCTTACCTAGCGGAAGATACAATGAGCAGTTCTTC. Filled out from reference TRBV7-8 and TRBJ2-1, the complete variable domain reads GAGVSQSPRYKVAKRGQDVALRCDPISGHVSLFWYQQALGQGPEFLTYFQNEAQLDKSGLPSDRFFAERPEGSVSTLKIQRTQQEDSAVYLCASSLPSGRYNEQFFGPGTRLTVL.

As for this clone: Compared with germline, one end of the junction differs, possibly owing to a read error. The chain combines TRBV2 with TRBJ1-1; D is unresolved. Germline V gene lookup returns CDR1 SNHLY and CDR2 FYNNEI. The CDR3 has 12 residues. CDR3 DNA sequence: TGTGCCAGCAGAGAAGGTAGTGTAAAAGCTTTCTTT. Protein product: CASREGSVKAFF.

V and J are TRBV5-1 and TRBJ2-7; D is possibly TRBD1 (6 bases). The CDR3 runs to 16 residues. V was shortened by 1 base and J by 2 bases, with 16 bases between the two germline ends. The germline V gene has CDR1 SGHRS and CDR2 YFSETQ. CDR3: CASSLYPGTNPYEQYF. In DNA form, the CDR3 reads TGCGCCAGCAGCTTGTATCCCGGGACAAATCCCTACGAGCAGTACTTC.

The CDR3 is CASSHAAGSYEQYF. Written as DNA, the CDR3 is TGCGCCAGCAGCCACGCTGCAGGCTCCTACGAGCAGTACTTC. The chain carries TRBV4-1 and TRBJ2-7, with no clear D. Trimming removed 3 bases from V and 0 bases from J, with 9 bases in between. The CDR3 extends over 14 amino acids. Looked up from germline, CDR1 is MGHRA and CDR2 is YSYEKL.